This passage covers 6 T cell receptor beta chains from one sample sequenced in a study of control samples from healthy donors and cancer patients. Sequencing used immunoSEQ multiplex PCR; TCRdb keeps in-frame clones, though not all of them. The profile shows tens of thousands of clones, 83% of them singletons. The sequenced material came from blood. All receptors derive from a man aged 55-75 years in good health.

As for this clone: Other DNA sequences from this sample encode an identical CDR3 as well. J is TRBJ2-1 and V is TRBV7-9; perhaps TRBD2 as D (6 bases). The CDR3 length is 13 residues. V lost 1 base to trimming and J lost 10 bases, with 11 bases between them. Germline loops: CDR1 SEHNR, CDR2 FQNEAQ (reference sequence). The DNA of the CDR3 is TGTGCCAGCAGCTTAGATCGTGGGGGGGAGCAGTTCTTC. This sequence encodes CASSLDRGGEQFF.

The chain uses TRBV30 and TRBJ2-1; 7 bases align to TRBD2. CDR3 length: 15 residues. Losses at the gene ends were 2 bases for V and 2 bases for J; bases not matched to a gene: 6. Germline CDR1 GTSNPN, CDR2 SVGIG (reference sequence). The CDR3 DNA sequence: TGTGCCTGGAGTCGTGGGGGGGACCCCTACAATGAGCAGTTCTTC. Its translation: CAWSRGGDPYNEQFF.

The rearrangement uses TRBV5-1 and TRBJ2-1; D may be TRBD2 (5 bases). CDR1 and CDR2 from the germline V gene are SGHRS and YFSETQ. This CDR3 spans 15 amino acids. Between the trimmed V and J ends, which lost 4 bases and 3 bases, there was a span of 14 bases. CDR3 nucleotides: TGCGCCAGCAGCCTGGACTCCCTCAACTACAATGAGCAGTTCTTC. Encoded protein: CASSLDSLNYNEQFF.

This clone was detected once. The chain is built from TRBV5-8 and TRBJ1-2; possible D gene TRBD1, 6 bases. Germline V gene sequence: CDR1 SGHTS, CDR2 YDEGEE. V shed 0 bases and J shed 7 bases, with 13 bases lying between them. There are 14 residues in the CDR3. CDR3 nucleotides: TGTGCCAGCAGCTTGGCCGGGACATATCCTGGCTACACCTTC. This translates into CASSLAGTYPGYTF. Full variable domain (missing parts from reference TRBV5-8 and TRBJ1-2): EAGVTQSPTHLIKTRGQQATLRCSPISGHTSVYWYQQALGLGLQFLLWYDEGEERNRGNFPPRFSGRQFPNYSSELNVNALELEDSALYLCASSLAGTYPGYTFGSGTRLTVV.

This chain connects TRBV7-3 to TRBJ2-2, with 10 bases aligning to TRBD1. The CDR3 has 17 residues. The junction had 12 bases not matched to a gene; V was cut back by 5 bases and J by 6 bases. CDR1 and CDR2 from the germline V gene are SGHTA and FQGTGA. The CDR3 reads CASSAIPGQGSPGELFF. The CDR3 DNA follows: TGTGCCAGCAGCGCCATCCCGGGACAGGGGTCCCCCGGGGAGCTGTTTTTT. Full variable domain (missing parts from reference TRBV7-3 and TRBJ2-2): GAGVSQTPSNKVTEKGKYVELRCDPISGHTALYWYRQSLGQGPEFLIYFQGTGAADDSGLPNDRFFAVRPEGSVSTLKIQRTERGDSAVYLCASSAIPGQGSPGELFFGEGSRLTVL.

The J gene is TRBJ1-6, the V gene TRBV11-2, with a tentative D call TRBD1 (6 bases). Trimming took off 5 bases at V and 8 bases at J, with 16 bases between the two ends. Germline loops: CDR1 SGHAT, CDR2 FQNNGV. The CDR3 covers 15 residues. The CDR3 DNA is TGTGCCAGCAGCCCCCCGGGGGCGCGGGATTCACCCCTCCACTTT. Amino acids: CASSPPGARDSPLHF.